Shown below are 32 T cell receptor beta chains from a single sample sequenced in a study of post-analysis software for immune sequencing data. Notes on the study in general: The study found TRBV5-6, TRBV5-1 and TRBV20-1 among a handful of TRBV segments more frequent in patients than controls.

TCR beta libraries were prepared from cDNA with unique molecular identifiers. Each CDR3 protein is one row after TCRdb ran MiXCR on the PCR reads. This table has some 500,000 distinct CDR3 sequences, around 40% appearing once. Their antigens are not known. The sequenced material came from blood. The receptors were sampled from a girl under 18 with multiple sclerosis.

Remarks on this clonotype: At one boundary the junction diverges from the germline segment, which might be a read error. The chain recombines TRBV7-2 with TRBJ1-2; 10 nucleotides match TRBD1. The V gene's germline CDR1 is SGHTA and CDR2 FQGNSA. CDR3 length: 15 amino acids. CDR3 sequence: CASSPATGGSYGCTF. The CDR3 DNA sequence: TGTGCCAGCAGCCCGGCGACAGGGGGCAGCTATGGCTGCACCTTC.

The J gene is TRBJ1-1, the V gene TRBV7-9; D gene uncertain. Germline V lookup: CDR1 SEHNR, CDR2 FQNEAQ (reference sequence). The length of the CDR3 is 16 residues. Trimming removed 4 bases at V and 0 bases at J, with 15 bases between. The CDR3 DNA follows: TGTGCCAGCAGCTCATCTCGGGGTAGCTTGAACACTGAAGCTTTCTTT. This sequence encodes CASSSSRGSLNTEAFF.

This clonotype was recorded only once. The chain has TRBV5-4 and TRBJ1-6, with D uncertain. CDR1 is SGHNT and CDR2 is YYREEE in the germline V gene (reference sequence). The germline V and J ends were trimmed by 0 bases and 3 bases, with 13 bases remaining between them. There are 17 residues in the CDR3. The DNA for the CDR3 is TGTGCCAGCAGCTTGGCCGCGGGTTCCGACTATAATTCACCCCTCCACTTT. Protein product: CASSLAAGSDYNSPLHF. The complete variable domain, with remaining parts taken from reference TRBV5-4 and TRBJ1-6, reads ETGVTQSPTHLIKTRGQQVTLRCSSQSGHNTVSWYQQALGQGPQFIFQYYREEENGRGNFPPRFSGLQFPNYSSELNVNALELDDSALYLCASSLAAGSDYNSPLHFGNGTRLTVT.

This clonotype was observed a handful of times. V is TRBV15 and J is TRBJ2-7; 7 bases are a match to TRBD1. Trimming removed 0 bases from V and 5 bases from J; junction bases left unmatched: 4. CDR1 is LNHNV and CDR2 is YYDKDF in the germline V gene (reference sequence). This CDR3 is built from 14 residues. This chain's CDR3 is CATSREAGGDEQYF. DNA of the CDR3: TGTGCCACCAGCAGAGAAGCAGGGGGAGACGAGCAGTACTTC.

This clonotype was counted a few times. V usage is TRBV12-3 or TRBV12-4 and J usage is TRBJ1-1; possible D gene TRBD1, 6 bases. Deletions cut 0 bases from V and 0 bases from J, with 8 bases between. The CDR3 is 15 residues long. The CDR3 sequence is CASSLAQGMNTEAFF. CDR3 nucleotides: TGTGCCAGCAGTTTAGCTCAGGGGATGAACACTGAAGCTTTCTTT.

The chain combines TRBV4-1 with TRBJ1-5; D might be TRBD1 (5 bases). This CDR3 comprises 16 residues. The ends were cut back, 4 bases at V and 1 base at J, with 14 bases in the middle. Germline V gene sequence: CDR1 MGHRA, CDR2 YSYEKL. The CDR3 here is CASSRAGQWSNQPQHF. For the CDR3, the DNA is TGCGCCAGCAGCCGGGCGGGGCAGTGGAGCAATCAGCCCCAGCATTTT.

To note about this clonotype: A much more abundant neighbour one base away suggests this may be a read error. The rearrangement links TRBV2 to TRBJ2-5; D is perhaps TRBD2 (5 bases). The J call may be faulty, since TRBJ2-7 better matches the DNA end. Germline CDR1 SNHLY, CDR2 FYNNEI. This CDR3 region has 15 residues. The CDR3 DNA follows: TGTACCAGCAGCAACCGGGAATCGGTCCCTTCCGAGCAGTACTTC. Its protein is CTSSNRESVPSEQYF.

The chain couples TRBV7-9 to TRBJ2-5, with D possibly TRBD1 on 7 matching bases. Germline CDR1 reads SEHNR; CDR2 reads FQNEAQ (reference sequence). This CDR3 is built from 16 residues. V was clipped by 2 bases and J by 4 bases, with 17 bases between them. The CDR3 here is CASSLSARGVGETQYF. The DNA of the CDR3 is TGTGCCAGCAGCTTATCGGCCAGGGGGGTAGGAGAGACCCAGTACTTC.

The chain combines TRBV7-9 with TRBJ2-1, with D unresolved. The CDR3 is 14 residues long. V dropped 4 bases and J dropped 7 bases, with 14 bases sitting between them. CDR1 SEHNR and CDR2 FQNEAQ come from the germline V gene (reference sequence). The CDR3 DNA reads as TGTGCCAGCAGCTCCCCCTACGTCAAGAATGAGCAGTTCTTC. Protein product: CASSSPYVKNEQFF. The full variable domain, in which reference TRBV7-9 and TRBJ2-1 provide the parts outside the CDR3, is DTGVSQNPRHKITKRGQNVTFRCDPISEHNRLYWYRQTLGQGPEFLTYFQNEAQLEKSRLLSDRFSAERPKGSFSTLEIQRTEQGDSAMYLCASSSPYVKNEQFFGPGTRLTVL.

The chain uses TRBV27 and TRBJ2-1; 7 bases agree with TRBD2. Germline V lookup: CDR1 MNHEY, CDR2 SMNVEV (reference sequence). The CDR3 extends over 18 amino acids. J lost 0 bases, V lost 2 bases, and 10 bases had no gene match. The chain's CDR3 is CASSLEYGGGPSYNEQFF. The CDR3 DNA reads TGTGCCAGCAGTTTAGAGTACGGGGGAGGGCCCTCCTACAATGAGCAGTTCTTC.

This clonotype was observed a few times. The chain combines TRBV7-2 with TRBJ1-2; 7 bases are a match to TRBD1. CDR3 size: 13 residues. The V gene's germline CDR1 is SGHTA and CDR2 FQGNSA. Losses at the gene ends were 6 bases for V and 0 bases for J; bases not matched to a gene: 1. The CDR3 reads CASRGQSNYGYTF. CDR3 nucleotide sequence: TGTGCCAGCAGGGGACAGTCTAACTATGGCTACACCTTC.

This clonotype was counted a few times. V gene TRBV24-1 combines with J gene TRBJ2-3, with a possible D match to TRBD2 (5 bases). V was pared by 5 bases and J by 2 bases, with 16 bases between. Germline values: CDR1 KGHDR, CDR2 SFDVKD. This CDR3 comprises 16 residues. The CDR3 protein is CATSGLRVEDTDTQYF. Here the CDR3 DNA reads TGTGCCACCAGTGGTTTACGGGTGGAGGACACAGATACGCAGTATTTT.

J is TRBJ2-4 and V is TRBV20-1; tentative D call: TRBD2 (5 bases). The better agreement between TRBJ2-7 and the DNA end casts doubt on the J call. Germline CDR1 reads DFQATT; CDR2 reads SNEGSKA (reference sequence). The CDR3 contains 14 residues. This chain's CDR3 is CSARDRRGTGEQYF. The CDR3, as DNA: TGCAGTGCTAGAGATCGTCGGGGTACTGGCGAGCAGTACTTC.

The J gene is TRBJ2-7, the V gene TRBV12-3 or TRBV12-4; 11 positions agree with TRBD1. This CDR3 is built from 15 residues. The junction had 8 bases not matched to a gene; V was cut back by 4 bases and J by 6 bases. As DNA, the CDR3 is TGTGCCAGCAGTTCCGAGGACAGGGGGCCTAGCGAGCAGTACTTC. Its translation is CASSSEDRGPSEQYF.

The rearrangement links TRBV28 to TRBJ2-2; perhaps TRBD1 as D (6 bases). This CDR3 contains 13 residues. Germline-derived CDR1 and CDR2 are MDHEN and SYDVKM. V lost 8 bases and J 3 bases, leaving 10 bases between the germline ends. Written as DNA, the CDR3 is TGTGCCAGCCCTGCAGGGGACACCGGGGAGCTGTTTTTT. It is translated as CASPAGDTGELFF.

The V call is TRBV9, the J call TRBJ2-7; D might be TRBD2 (6 bases). V gave up 0 bases and J gave up 7 bases, with 11 bases separating them. Germline loops: CDR1 SGDLS, CDR2 YYNGEE. The CDR3 has 13 amino acids. DNA for the CDR3: TGTGCCAGCAGCGTAGTCTCTGGAGGGGAGCAGTACTTC. The encoded protein is CASSVVSGGEQYF.

The chain has TRBV29-1 and TRBJ2-4; no clear D gene. Gene TRBJ2-7 matches the end of the DNA better, so the J call may be wrong. Germline V gene data show CDR1 as SQVTM and CDR2 as ANQGSEA. The CDR3 consists of 11 residues. Here the CDR3 DNA reads TGCAGCGTTCAGTCACTCTGCGAGCAGTACTTC. Its protein is CSVQSLCEQYF.

This rearrangement joins TRBV15 to TRBJ2-4, with 10 bases identical to TRBD1. V lost 3 bases and J lost 13; bases outside the gene matches: 12. The germline gives CDR1 LNHNV, CDR2 YYDKDF (reference sequence). The CDR3 has 15 amino acids. Here the CDR3 reads CATSSTDRGLYVQYF. The CDR3 DNA reads TGTGCCACCAGCAGTACAGACAGGGGGCTCTACGTGCAGTACTTC.

The chain combines TRBV10-3 with TRBJ2-3, with D possibly TRBD1 on 7 matching bases. CDR1 is ENHRY, CDR2 SYGVKD, per germline. The CDR3 has 17 amino acids. Trimming took 5 bases from V and 5 from J, leaving 23 bases between them. CDR3 residues: CAISPGGEGANGDTQYF. The CDR3 coding sequence is TGTGCCATCAGTCCCGGGGGAGAGGGGGCGAATGGAGATACGCAGTATTTT.

J is TRBJ2-5 and V is TRBV9; D gene uncertain. This CDR3 is built from 16 residues. Germline CDR1 SGDLS, CDR2 YYNGEE. With 3 bases removed from V and 2 bases from J, the gap between germline ends came to 17 bases. The CDR3 is CASSDTAKGIQETQYF. The CDR3, as DNA: TGTGCCAGCAGCGATACAGCCAAGGGCATTCAAGAGACCCAGTACTTC.

DNA for the CDR3: TGTGCCAGCAGCATCACTAGCGGGACTCAGCAGTTCTTC. It yields the protein CASSITSGTQQFF. V is TRBV27 and J is TRBJ2-1; TRBD2 agrees at 10 bases. The V gene end was trimmed by 6 bases and the J gene end by 11 bases; junction bases not matched to a gene: 7. CDR3 size: 13 residues. Germline loops: CDR1 MNHEY, CDR2 SMNVEV (reference sequence).

This chain uses TRBV16 with TRBJ2-3; 10 bases line up with TRBD2. Germline lookup yields CDR1 KGHSY and CDR2 FQNENV. V lost 10 bases and J lost 8; bases outside the gene matches: 12. This CDR3 spans 14 amino acids. The CDR3 DNA reads TGTGCCACCAGTGATTTGGCTAGCGGGGGTACGCAGTATTTT. Its translation: CATSDLASGGTQYF.

This clonotype occurred a few times. The chain is built from TRBV29-1 and TRBJ2-7, with D perhaps matching TRBD2 (6 bases). Trimming left V 0 bases short and J 1 base short, with 13 bases between. This CDR3 has 15 amino acids. Germline V gene sequence: CDR1 SQVTM, CDR2 ANQGSEA. The CDR3 is CSVEEGGSYSYEQYF. In DNA, the CDR3 is TGCAGCGTTGAAGAAGGAGGGTCCTATTCCTACGAGCAGTACTTC.

The V call is TRBV20-1, the J call TRBJ2-4; D may be TRBD1 or TRBD2 (5 bases each). The germline V gene encodes CDR1 DFQATT and CDR2 SNEGSKA (reference sequence). The CDR3 spans 13 residues. Trimming stripped 5 bases from V and 2 bases from J, with 10 bases between. CDR3 amino acids: CSAGTRSKNIQYF. CDR3 coding DNA: TGCAGTGCTGGGACCCGCTCCAAAAACATTCAGTACTTC.

The chain is built from TRBV15 and TRBJ1-5, with TRBD1 as a possible D gene (6 bases). The CDR3 is 19 amino acids. CDR1 is LNHNV and CDR2 is YYDKDF in the germline V gene (reference sequence). V was shortened by 0 bases and J by 4 bases, with 22 bases between the two germline ends. In DNA form, the CDR3 reads TGTGCCACCAGCAGAGATCTTGGGGGGGGCGCAGGGGTAAATCAGCCCCAGCATTTT. This gives the protein CATSRDLGGGAGVNQPQHF.

This clonotype has just a few counts. The rearrangement uses TRBV29-1 and TRBJ1-1; 7 nucleotides agree with TRBD1. From germline, CDR1 is SQVTM and CDR2 ANQGSEA. V lost 7 bases, J lost 0 bases, and 5 bases stayed unmatched. CDR3 length equals 13 residues. This CDR3 reads CSAEDRMNTEAFF. CDR3 in DNA: TGCAGCGCCGAGGACAGGATGAACACTGAAGCTTTCTTT.

The J gene is TRBJ2-5, the V gene TRBV5-1, with 7 bases lining up with TRBD1. The V gene's germline CDR1 is SGHRS and CDR2 YFSETQ. The V segment lost 1 base and the J segment 0 bases; nucleotides outside the gene matches: 6. This CDR3 spans 16 amino acids. CDR3 protein: CASSLIKGADQETQYF. In DNA form, the CDR3 reads TGCGCCAGCAGCTTGATTAAGGGGGCAGACCAAGAGACCCAGTACTTC.

The chain carries TRBV5-1 and TRBJ2-5, with D unresolved. CDR3 size: 14 residues. Germline assignment: CDR1 SGHRS and CDR2 YFSETQ. The germline V and J ends were trimmed by 4 bases and 2 bases, with 12 bases remaining between them. The CDR3 sequence is CASSPWPDQETQYF. The CDR3 DNA reads TGCGCCAGCAGCCCCTGGCCCGATCAAGAGACCCAGTACTTC.

This sequence joins TRBV15 and TRBJ1-4, with a tentative D call TRBD1 (5 bases). V was cut by 6 bases and J by 5 bases, with 16 bases left in between. In germline, CDR1 is LNHNV, CDR2 YYDKDF (reference sequence). The CDR3 spans 15 residues. The DNA of the CDR3 is TGTGCCACCAGTCGAAACAGGATGATCAATGAAAAACTGTTTTTT. It is translated as CATSRNRMINEKLFF. Full variable domain (remainder filled in from reference TRBV15 and TRBJ1-4): DAMVIQNPRYQVTQFGKPVTLSCSQTLNHNVMYWYQQKSSQAPKLLFHYYDKDFNNEADTPDNFQSRRPNTSFCFLDIRSPGLGDTAMYLCATSRNRMINEKLFFGSGTQLSVL.

This chain joins TRBV20-1 and TRBJ2-1, with D uncertain. The ends were cut back, 1 base at V and 8 bases at J, with 6 bases in the middle. CDR3 length equals 11 residues. Germline V lookup: CDR1 DFQATT, CDR2 SNEGSKA (reference sequence). The CDR3 reads CSARVWDEQFF. Here the CDR3 DNA reads TGCAGTGCTAGAGTTTGGGATGAGCAGTTCTTC.

This clonotype was picked up a small number of times. The chain couples TRBV12-3 or TRBV12-4 to TRBJ2-7; a possible D gene is TRBD2 (5 bases). The CDR3 extends over 14 amino acids. V gave up 3 bases and J gave up 0 bases, with 9 bases separating them. The CDR3 DNA is TGTGCCAGCAGTTTGTGGAGGAGCTCCTACGAGCAGTACTTC. Protein: CASSLWRSSYEQYF.

This rearrangement joins TRBV24-1 to TRBJ2-3, with TRBD2 matching 7 bases. In germline, CDR1 is KGHDR, CDR2 SFDVKD. The J segment lost 1 base and the V segment lost 5 bases, leaving 8 bases of the junction unmatched. The CDR3 sequence is 16 residues long. CDR3 in amino acids: CATSAPSLAGTDTQYF. The CDR3 DNA reads TGTGCCACCAGTGCCCCCTCTCTAGCGGGCACAGATACGCAGTATTTT.